The 27 T cell receptor beta chains presented below share a single source sample, sequenced in a study of shared clonotypes between healthy human individuals. CD45RO-negative cells were positively selected for CCR7, leaving out terminally differentiated effector memory CD45RA+ cells. Only in-frame clones appear in the TCRdb table, and some are missing; sequencing was by immunoSEQ multiplex PCR. The top ten clones hold 0.85% to 1.3% of a sample with more than 2 million clones, roughly 95% of them seen once. The material sequenced was naive CD8+ T cells sorted from blood. The receptors were gathered from a man aged 18 to 30 in good health.

A remark on this clone: Other DNA sequences from this sample encode an identical CDR3 as well. V gene TRBV6-1 combines with J gene TRBJ2-7; D is perhaps TRBD1 or TRBD2 (5 bases each). The CDR3 contains 14 residues. CDR1 MNHNS and CDR2 SASEGT come from the germline V gene. Trimming removed 3 bases from V and 3 bases from J, with 12 bases in between. This CDR3 is CASSEGTAGYEQYF. The CDR3 coding sequence is TGTGCCAGCAGTGAGGGGACGGCAGGCTACGAGCAGTACTTC.

The chain uses TRBV19 and TRBJ1-1; 7 bases agree with TRBD1. V gave up 7 bases and J gave up 3 bases; unmatched junction bases: 8. The CDR3 is 14 amino acids. Germline-derived CDR1 and CDR2 are LNHDA and SQIVND (reference sequence). This chain's CDR3 is CASNRGLSDTEAFF. The CDR3 nucleotides read TGTGCCAGTAACAGGGGTTTATCGGACACTGAAGCTTTCTTT.

The gene calls are TRBV7-8 and TRBJ2-7; TRBD1 matches at 9 bases. Germline V gene sequence: CDR1 SGHVS, CDR2 FQNEAQ. V was clipped by 4 bases and J by 3 bases; unmatched bases: 4. The CDR3 is made up of 14 amino acids. This CDR3 is CASSSGTGNYEQYF. The CDR3 nucleotides are TGTGCCAGCAGCTCAGGGACAGGGAACTACGAGCAGTACTTC.

The rearrangement joins TRBV7-2 to TRBJ2-3; D is unclear. V was pared by 5 bases and J by 2 bases, with 8 bases between. Per germline, CDR1 SGHTA and CDR2 FQGNSA. The CDR3 has 13 residues. The CDR3 here is CASSPDLTDTQYF. CDR3 bases: TGTGCCAGCAGCCCGGACCTCACAGATACGCAGTATTTT.

The rearrangement joins TRBV4-3 to TRBJ2-1; D is perhaps TRBD2 (5 bases). CDR3 length: 12 residues. The V and J ends lost 4 bases and 8 bases respectively, with 9 bases between them. Germline V gene data show CDR1 as LGHNA and CDR2 as YSLEER. The CDR3 loop is CASSLTGYEQFF. Written as DNA, the CDR3 is TGCGCCAGCAGCCTCACGGGGTATGAGCAGTTCTTC.

This clone appeared a single time. The gene calls are TRBV11-1 and TRBJ2-3; TRBD2 aligns across 12 bases. V dropped 5 bases and J dropped 6; count of bases not matched to a gene: 12. CDR3 length: 17 residues. Germline V gives CDR1 SGHAT, CDR2 FQDESV (reference sequence). The CDR3 region is CASSDGTSGPIADTQYF. CDR3 sequence (DNA): TGTGCCAGCAGCGACGGGACTAGCGGGCCGATAGCGGATACGCAGTATTTT.

V is TRBV7-2 and J is TRBJ2-3; D is unclear. This CDR3 spans 15 amino acids. V dropped 1 base and J dropped 2 bases, with 10 bases sitting between them. Germline V lookup: CDR1 SGHTA, CDR2 FQGNSA. CDR3 sequence reads: CASSLDQLLTDTQYF. In DNA, the CDR3 is TGTGCCAGCAGCTTAGATCAGTTACTCACAGATACGCAGTATTTT.

The chain is built from TRBV5-4 and TRBJ2-1, with D possibly matching TRBD1 (6 bases). Trimming cost V 0 bases and J 5 bases, with 12 bases left between them. The CDR3 length is 15 residues. Germline assignment: CDR1 SGHNT and CDR2 YYREEE (reference sequence). The CDR3 region is CASSLAQGFHNEQFF. DNA of the CDR3: TGTGCCAGCAGCTTGGCCCAGGGGTTCCACAATGAGCAGTTCTTC. Full variable domain (outside the CDR3, taken from reference TRBV5-4 and TRBJ2-1): ETGVTQSPTHLIKTRGQQVTLRCSSQSGHNTVSWYQQALGQGPQFIFQYYREEENGRGNFPPRFSGLQFPNYSSELNVNALELDDSALYLCASSLAQGFHNEQFFGPGTRLTVL.

The genes are TRBV27 and TRBJ2-7; 7 bases fit TRBD1. Germline V gives CDR1 MNHEY, CDR2 SMNVEV (reference sequence). The CDR3 runs 13 residues. V shed 5 bases, J shed 7 bases, and the junction held 8 bases outside the gene matches. In nucleotides, the CDR3 is TGTGCCAGCAGTCCCTCGACAGGGTGGGAGCAGTACTTC. This encodes CASSPSTGWEQYF.

The chain is built from TRBV5-6 and TRBJ2-1, with D perhaps given as TRBD1 or TRBD2 (7 bases each). This CDR3 is built from 16 residues. Germline V gene lookup returns CDR1 SGHDT and CDR2 YYEEEE. Deletions cut 1 base from V and 10 bases from J, with 21 bases between. In DNA form, the CDR3 reads TGTGCCAGCAGCTTGTTCTTCCCAGGGGGACTAAGGGAGCAGTTCTTC. Translation: CASSLFFPGGLREQFF.

The chain couples TRBV30 to TRBJ2-7; the D gene is possibly TRBD2 (6 bases). The V gene's germline CDR1 is GTSNPN and CDR2 SVGIG (reference sequence). V was cut by 2 bases and J by 6 bases, with 23 bases left in between. This CDR3 region has 16 residues. CDR3 in DNA: TGTGCCTGGAGTCCCAAGAATTGGCGGGAAGTCGGCGAGCAGTACTTC. It yields the protein CAWSPKNWREVGEQYF.

The chain combines TRBV19 with TRBJ2-3; D is unclear. The CDR3 contains 13 residues. Germline V gene data show CDR1 as LNHDA and CDR2 as SQIVND (reference sequence). V was shortened by 3 bases and J by 4 bases, with 8 bases between the two germline ends. The CDR3 nucleotides are TGTGCCAGTAGTATCCCGCAGGCAGATACGCAGTATTTT. Protein product: CASSIPQADTQYF.

The chain carries TRBV5-1 and TRBJ1-1; 9 bases line up with TRBD1. Germline values: CDR1 SGHRS, CDR2 YFSETQ. V dropped 4 bases and J dropped 11; count of bases not matched to a gene: 15. There are 15 residues in the CDR3. The CDR3 nucleotides read TGCGCCAGCAGCATTAAACAGGGGGCGCTTATTGAGGCTTTCTTT. Its protein is CASSIKQGALIEAFF.

This rearrangement joins TRBV9 to TRBJ2-3; 12 bases are shared with TRBD2. Trimming took 4 bases from V and 0 from J; bases not matched to a gene: 3. Per the germline V gene, CDR1 is SGDLS and CDR2 is YYNGEE. This CDR3 is built from 16 residues. The CDR3: CASSTGLAGSTDTQYF. CDR3 bases: TGTGCCAGCAGCACAGGACTAGCGGGGAGCACAGATACGCAGTATTTT.

The genes are TRBV6-1 and TRBJ1-4; D gene uncertain. The V end lost 5 bases, the J end lost 8 bases, and 15 bases lay between the germline ends. Germline CDR1 is MNHNS and CDR2 is SASEGT. The CDR3 covers 14 residues. CDR3 region: CASSLSWTLEKLFF. The CDR3 DNA reads as TGTGCCAGCAGTTTGTCCTGGACCCTGGAAAAACTGTTTTTT.

This clone was picked up one time. V gene TRBV11-2 combines with J gene TRBJ2-3, with a possible D match to TRBD2 (5 bases). There are 18 residues in the CDR3. V was pared by 1 base and J by 5 bases, with 22 bases between. Looked up from germline, CDR1 is SGHAT and CDR2 is FQNNGV. The CDR3 nucleotides are TGTGCCAGCAGCTTAGCTCCAGGAAGGGAGCCAGGTGGAGATACGCAGTATTTT. Translation gives CASSLAPGREPGGDTQYF.

This rearrangement joins TRBV27 to TRBJ1-6; D is ambiguous. Per the germline V gene, CDR1 is MNHEY and CDR2 is SMNVEV (reference sequence). Trimming left V 5 bases short and J 7 bases short, with 15 bases between. CDR3 length: 15 amino acids. CDR3 region: CASSPIGSTNSPLHF. In nucleotides, the CDR3 is TGTGCCAGCAGTCCAATCGGGAGTACAAATTCACCCCTCCACTTT.

This rearrangement joins TRBV13 to TRBJ2-7, with 8 nucleotides matching TRBD1. CDR3 length: 14 amino acids. The V and J ends lost 0 bases and 6 bases, in that order; junction bases with no gene match: 4. CDR1 and CDR2 from the germline V gene are PRHDT and FYEKMQ (reference sequence). CDR3 loop: CASSLGGGTGEQYF. The CDR3 coding sequence is TGTGCCAGCAGCTTAGGAGGCGGGACAGGCGAGCAGTACTTC.

The CDR3 spells CASSPLQGTVSSYEQYF. As DNA, the CDR3 is TGTGCCAGCAGTCCACTACAAGGGACGGTGAGCTCCTACGAGCAGTACTTC. The rearrangement uses TRBV28 and TRBJ2-7; either TRBD1 or TRBD2 may fit D (5 bases each). Germline-derived CDR1 and CDR2 are MDHEN and SYDVKM. V was cut by 5 bases and J by 0 bases, with 20 bases left in between. This CDR3 region has 17 residues.

The rearrangement links TRBV19 to TRBJ1-6; D gene uncertain. Germline-derived CDR1 and CDR2 are LNHDA and SQIVND (reference sequence). V gave up 4 bases and J gave up 0 bases, with 4 bases separating them. The CDR3 consists of 14 residues. CDR3 in amino acids: CASSTSSYNSPLHF. The CDR3 DNA sequence: TGTGCCAGTAGTACGAGCTCCTATAATTCACCCCTCCACTTT.

This sequence joins TRBV15 and TRBJ1-2; D call uncertain. The V end lost 0 bases, the J end lost 5 bases, and 7 bases lay between the germline ends. Germline V gene sequence: CDR1 LNHNV, CDR2 YYDKDF (reference sequence). There are 13 residues in the CDR3. This CDR3 is CATSREGSYGYTF. CDR3 coding DNA: TGTGCCACCAGCAGAGAGGGCAGTTATGGCTACACCTTC.

This chain links TRBV7-2 with TRBJ2-7, with 9 bases lining up with TRBD1. After removal of 6 bases from V and 0 bases from J, the junction contained 6 bases not matched to a gene. Germline CDR1 is SGHTA and CDR2 is FQGNSA. CDR3 size: 15 residues. CDR3: CASRRTGGPSYEQYF. In DNA form, the CDR3 reads TGTGCCAGCAGGCGCACAGGGGGCCCCTCCTACGAGCAGTACTTC.

This chain links TRBV7-2 with TRBJ2-7, with TRBD2 matching over 7 bases. The germline CDR1 and CDR2 sequences are SGHTA and FQGNSA. This CDR3 has 15 amino acids. Unmatched junction bases numbered 13, after V lost 5 bases and J lost 6 bases. The CDR3 DNA reads TGTGCCAGCAGCCCCTGGGGCGCGGGAGACCCCGAGCAGTACTTC. Encoded protein: CASSPWGAGDPEQYF.

The CDR3: CSVDQLRAGEQYF. The CDR3 DNA follows: TGCAGCGTTGACCAACTCAGGGCCGGTGAGCAGTACTTC. The rearrangement links TRBV29-1 to TRBJ2-5, with a tentative D call TRBD1 (5 bases). Per germline, CDR1 SQVTM and CDR2 ANQGSEA. This CDR3 region has 13 residues. V was trimmed by 3 bases and J by 11 bases, leaving 19 bases between them.

The chain employs TRBV6-1 and TRBJ1-5; the D is unclear. From germline, CDR1 is MNHNS and CDR2 SASEGT. The CDR3 runs to 17 residues. V shed 0 bases and J shed 6 bases, with 18 bases lying between them. The CDR3 bases are TGTGCCAGCAGTGAAGCTATCGGGGTATCGGTAGGTCAGCCCCAGCATTTT. Amino acid sequence: CASSEAIGVSVGQPQHF.

CDR3 nucleotides: TGTGCCAGCAGTCTTAGACTAGCGGGAGACGAGCAGTACTTC. Residues: CASSLRLAGDEQYF. The chain uses TRBV6-5 and TRBJ2-7, with 12 nucleotides matching TRBD2. CDR3 length equals 14 residues. Germline-derived CDR1 and CDR2 are MNHEY and SVGAGI. Losses at the gene ends were 5 bases for V and 5 bases for J; bases not matched to a gene: 4.

About this clone: Other DNA sequences in this sample translate to the same CDR3. The chain employs TRBV6-4 and TRBJ2-7; TRBD1 is a possible D gene (5 bases). V was shortened by 3 bases and J by 2 bases, with 8 bases between the two germline ends. The CDR3 runs to 13 residues. CDR1 and CDR2 from the germline V gene are MRHNA and SNTAGT. The DNA of the CDR3 is TGTGCCAGCAGTGAGGGGCCGACCTACGAGCAGTACTTC. Translated: CASSEGPTYEQYF.